Listed below are T cell receptor beta chains from one sample, sequenced in a study of T cell changes during pregnancy in multiple sclerosis. Libraries were prepared by immunoSEQ multiplex PCR; TCRdb keeps only in-frame clonotypes and omits some of them. The sample includes about 55,000 clones, 80% to 90% seen only once; the top ten take 0.58%. The sequences come from CD4+ T cells from peripheral blood mononuclear cells, collected in the first trimester of pregnancy. These receptors were obtained from a female donor with multiple sclerosis, enrolled in a pregnancy study. The CDR3 runs from the conserved cysteine through the conserved F or W. Fields, in order: V gene, clone size, D gene, J gene, CDR3 DNA, CDR3 protein. D genes are given only for firm matches. Some rows mark clone size as missing; the rest say once, few, many or name a class of expanded clone.

V gene: TRBV28
clone size: -
D gene: -
J gene: TRBJ2-1
CDR3 DNA: TGTGCCAGCAGTACCATTGGCGGGGTCTACAATGAGCAGTTCTTC
CDR3 protein: CASSTIGGVYNEQFF

V gene: TRBV11-2
clone size: few
D gene: -
J gene: TRBJ2-3
CDR3 DNA: TGTGCCAGCAGCCTTTACAGGGTTAGCACAGATACGCAGTATTTT
CDR3 protein: CASSLYRVSTDTQYF

V gene: TRBV6-5
clone size: -
D gene: TRBD1
J gene: TRBJ2-7
CDR3 DNA: TGTGCCAGCAACAAAGGTAGGGGGACAGGCGAGCAGTACTTC
CDR3 protein: CASNKGRGTGEQYF

V gene: TRBV30
clone size: -
D gene: TRBD1
J gene: TRBJ2-2
CDR3 DNA: TGTGCCTGGAGACCGGGACAGGGGGCTAGCGGGGAGCTGTTTTTT
CDR3 protein: CAWRPGQGASGELFF

V gene: TRBV19
clone size: -
D gene: -
J gene: TRBJ1-5
CDR3 DNA: TGTGCCAGTAGTGGGCGAAGCAGGGAGGTCAGCAATCAGCCCCAGCATTTT
CDR3 protein: CASSGRSREVSNQPQHF

V gene: TRBV28
clone size: -
D gene: -
J gene: TRBJ1-6
CDR3 DNA: TGTGCCAGCCTTACTACTAATTCACCCCTCCACTTT
CDR3 protein: CASLTTNSPLHF

V gene: TRBV30
clone size: -
D gene: -
J gene: TRBJ1-5
CDR3 DNA: TGTGCCTGGAGTGTAGGCGGGGATCAGCCCCAGCATTTT
CDR3 protein: CAWSVGGDQPQHF

V gene: TRBV2
clone size: -
D gene: -
J gene: TRBJ1-4
CDR3 DNA: TGTGCCAGCAGGCGGACAGATTCGGATGAAAAACTGTTTTTT
CDR3 protein: CASRRTDSDEKLFF

V gene: TRBV10-3
clone size: -
D gene: -
J gene: TRBJ1-5
CDR3 DNA: TGTGCCATCAGTGAGATGTCAGGGAATCAGCCCCAGCATTTT
CDR3 protein: CAISEMSGNQPQHF

V gene: TRBV6-1
clone size: -
D gene: TRBD1
J gene: TRBJ2-7
CDR3 DNA: TGTGCCAGCAGTGAACGGGACAGGGCCTACGAGCAGTACTTC
CDR3 protein: CASSERDRAYEQYF

V gene: TRBV5-4
clone size: -
D gene: TRBD2
J gene: TRBJ2-3
CDR3 DNA: TGTGCCAGCAGCTCCCAGACTAGCGGGTTGTCAGATACGCAGTATTTT
CDR3 protein: CASSSQTSGLSDTQYF

V gene: TRBV20-1
clone size: few
D gene: -
J gene: TRBJ1-2
CDR3 DNA: TGCAGTGCTAGACCCGACTATGGCTACACCTTC
CDR3 protein: CSARPDYGYTF

V gene: TRBV10-3
clone size: -
D gene: -
J gene: TRBJ2-7
CDR3 DNA: TGTGCCATCAGTGATCTTTCTGGCGGAGGGTCCTACGAGCAGTACTTC
CDR3 protein: CAISDLSGGGSYEQYF

V gene: TRBV4-2
clone size: -
D gene: -
J gene: TRBJ2-2
CDR3 DNA: TGTGCCAGCAGCCAAGGCGGATCGGAATTTAACACCGGGGAGCTGTTTTTT
CDR3 protein: CASSQGGSEFNTGELFF

V gene: TRBV2
clone size: few
D gene: -
J gene: TRBJ1-5
CDR3 DNA: TGTGCCAGCAGTGGGACAGTTAGCAATCAGCCCCAGCATTTT
CDR3 protein: CASSGTVSNQPQHF

V gene: TRBV5-1
clone size: -
D gene: TRBD2
J gene: TRBJ2-1
CDR3 DNA: TGCGCCAGCAGCCCCGCGGGAGGGCGCTACAATGAGCAGTTCTTC
CDR3 protein: CASSPAGGRYNEQFF

V gene: TRBV6-5
clone size: -
D gene: TRBD1
J gene: TRBJ2-3
CDR3 DNA: TGTGCCAGCAGTTACTTACGGACAGGGCGCACAGATACGCAGTATTTT
CDR3 protein: CASSYLRTGRTDTQYF

V gene: TRBV5-1
clone size: -
D gene: -
J gene: TRBJ1-1
CDR3 DNA: TGCGCCAGCAGCCCTGGGCAGGGTGTCGGGAACACTGAAGCTTTCTTT
CDR3 protein: CASSPGQGVGNTEAFF

V gene: TRBV28
clone size: -
D gene: TRBD1
J gene: TRBJ2-2
CDR3 DNA: TGTGCCAGCAGGTACGGGACAGAACCGACCGGGGAGCTGTTTTTT
CDR3 protein: CASRYGTEPTGELFF

V gene: TRBV7-9
clone size: -
D gene: -
J gene: TRBJ1-2
CDR3 DNA: TGTGCCAGCAGCTCAGCCCACCACACCCAGCGAGGCAATGGCTACACCTTC
CDR3 protein: CASSSAHHTQRGNGYTF

V gene: TRBV9
clone size: once
D gene: TRBD2
J gene: TRBJ2-4
CDR3 DNA: TGTGCCAGCAGCGACGGCGGGGGGACCTCCCAACAGTACTTC
CDR3 protein: CASSDGGGTSQQYF

V gene: TRBV6-1
clone size: -
D gene: TRBD2
J gene: TRBJ2-2
CDR3 DNA: TGTGCCAGCAGTGCTCGGACTAGCGGTTTCACCGGGGAGCTGTTTTTT
CDR3 protein: CASSARTSGFTGELFF

V gene: TRBV7-9
clone size: -
D gene: -
J gene: TRBJ1-1
CDR3 DNA: TGTGCCAGCAGCTTAGCGGCAGAAACTGAAGCTTTCTTT
CDR3 protein: CASSLAAETEAFF

V gene: TRBV9
clone size: -
D gene: TRBD2
J gene: TRBJ2-4
CDR3 DNA: TGTGCCAGCAGCGAGGAGGGGACTAGCGGGAGTGGCAAAAACATTCAGTACTTC
CDR3 protein: CASSEEGTSGSGKNIQYF

V gene: TRBV16
clone size: -
D gene: -
J gene: TRBJ2-3
CDR3 DNA: TGTGCCAGCAGCCAACGGCGGGTGCCAGATACGCAGTATTTT
CDR3 protein: CASSQRRVPDTQYF

V gene: TRBV7-3
clone size: -
D gene: -
J gene: TRBJ2-1
CDR3 DNA: TGTGCCAGCAGCTTTTCTCTAGGTGAGCAGTTCTTC
CDR3 protein: CASSFSLGEQFF

V gene: TRBV15
clone size: -
D gene: -
J gene: TRBJ2-7
CDR3 DNA: TGTGCCACCAGCAGAGTAACGGGAGTGTGGGGAGAGCAGTACTTC
CDR3 protein: CATSRVTGVWGEQYF

V gene: TRBV5-1
clone size: -
D gene: -
J gene: TRBJ1-2
CDR3 DNA: TGCGCCAGCAGCCCTGGGACATTAGCTAACTATGGCTACACCTTC
CDR3 protein: CASSPGTLANYGYTF

V gene: TRBV25-1
clone size: -
D gene: TRBD2
J gene: TRBJ2-1
CDR3 DNA: TGTGCCAGCAGTCGTACTAGCGGGGGGCCCAATGAGCAGTTCTTC
CDR3 protein: CASSRTSGGPNEQFF

V gene: TRBV19
clone size: -
D gene: -
J gene: TRBJ1-4
CDR3 DNA: TGTGCCAGTACCGAAGCCATTAATGAAAAACTGTTTTTT
CDR3 protein: CASTEAINEKLFF

V gene: TRBV28
clone size: -
D gene: -
J gene: TRBJ1-4
CDR3 DNA: TGTGCCAGCAGTGGACTTTTCGGCAATGAAAAACTGTTTTTT
CDR3 protein: CASSGLFGNEKLFF

V gene: TRBV2
clone size: -
D gene: -
J gene: TRBJ2-5
CDR3 DNA: TGTGCCAGCAGGAAACAGGACCCAGAGACCCAGTACTTC
CDR3 protein: CASRKQDPETQYF

V gene: TRBV7-9
clone size: -
D gene: TRBD1
J gene: TRBJ1-1
CDR3 DNA: TGTGCCAGCAGCTTAACAGGGGGCGGTGGCACTGAAGCTTTCTTT
CDR3 protein: CASSLTGGGGTEAFF

V gene: TRBV30
clone size: -
D gene: -
J gene: TRBJ2-1
CDR3 DNA: TGTGCCTGGAGTGGTCCAGGGATCGGGGGGCCCCTCAATGAGCAGTTCTTC
CDR3 protein: CAWSGPGIGGPLNEQFF